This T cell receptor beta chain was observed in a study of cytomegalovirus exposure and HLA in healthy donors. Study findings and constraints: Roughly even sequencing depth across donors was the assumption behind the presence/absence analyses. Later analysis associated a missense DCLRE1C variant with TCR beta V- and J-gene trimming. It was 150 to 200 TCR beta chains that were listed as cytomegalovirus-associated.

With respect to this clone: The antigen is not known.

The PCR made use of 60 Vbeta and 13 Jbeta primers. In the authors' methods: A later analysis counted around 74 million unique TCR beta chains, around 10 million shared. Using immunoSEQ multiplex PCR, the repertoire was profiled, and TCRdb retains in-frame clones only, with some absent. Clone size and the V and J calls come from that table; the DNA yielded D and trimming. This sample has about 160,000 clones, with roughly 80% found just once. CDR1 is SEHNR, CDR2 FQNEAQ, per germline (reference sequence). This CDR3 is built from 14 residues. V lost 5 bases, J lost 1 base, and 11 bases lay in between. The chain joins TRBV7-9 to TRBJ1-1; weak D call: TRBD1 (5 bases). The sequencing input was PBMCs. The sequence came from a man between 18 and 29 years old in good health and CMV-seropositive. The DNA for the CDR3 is TGTGCCAGCAGCCCCCAGACAGAGAACACTGAAGCTTTCTTT. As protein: CASSPQTENTEAFF.